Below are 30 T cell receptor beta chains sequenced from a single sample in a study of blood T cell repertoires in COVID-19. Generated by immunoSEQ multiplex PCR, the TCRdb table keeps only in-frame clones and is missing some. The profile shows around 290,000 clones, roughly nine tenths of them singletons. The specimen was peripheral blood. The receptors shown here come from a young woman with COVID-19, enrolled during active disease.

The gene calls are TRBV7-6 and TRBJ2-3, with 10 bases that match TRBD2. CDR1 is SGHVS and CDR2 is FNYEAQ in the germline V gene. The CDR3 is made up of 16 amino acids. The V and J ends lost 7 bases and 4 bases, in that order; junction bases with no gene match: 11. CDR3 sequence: CASTSSLAGVADTQYF. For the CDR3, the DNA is TGTGCCAGCACCTCGTCTCTAGCGGGAGTGGCAGATACGCAGTATTTT.

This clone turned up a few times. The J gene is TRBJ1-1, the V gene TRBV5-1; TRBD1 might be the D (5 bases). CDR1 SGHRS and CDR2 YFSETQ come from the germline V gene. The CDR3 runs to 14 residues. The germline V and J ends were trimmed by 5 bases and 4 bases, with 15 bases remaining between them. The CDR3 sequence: CASREGGRVTEAFF. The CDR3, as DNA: TGCGCCAGCAGGGAAGGCGGCAGGGTCACTGAAGCTTTCTTT.

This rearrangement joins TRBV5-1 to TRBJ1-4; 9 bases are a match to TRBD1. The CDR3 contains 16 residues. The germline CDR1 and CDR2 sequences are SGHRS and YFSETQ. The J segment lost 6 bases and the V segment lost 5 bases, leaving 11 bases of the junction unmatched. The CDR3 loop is CASRQGQGASDEKLFF. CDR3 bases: TGCGCCAGCAGACAGGGACAGGGTGCCTCGGATGAAAAACTGTTTTTT.

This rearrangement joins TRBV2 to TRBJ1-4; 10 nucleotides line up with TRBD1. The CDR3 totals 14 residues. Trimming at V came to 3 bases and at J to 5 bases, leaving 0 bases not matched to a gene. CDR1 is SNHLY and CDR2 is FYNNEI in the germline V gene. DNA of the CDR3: TGTGCCAGCAGTGAGGGACAGGGGAATGAAAAACTGTTTTTT. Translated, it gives CASSEGQGNEKLFF.

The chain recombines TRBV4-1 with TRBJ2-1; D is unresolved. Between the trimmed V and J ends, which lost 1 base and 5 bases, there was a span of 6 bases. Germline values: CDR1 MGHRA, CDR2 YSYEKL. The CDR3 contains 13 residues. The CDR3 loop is CASSQASDNEQFF. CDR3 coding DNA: TGCGCCAGCAGCCAAGCGTCCGACAATGAGCAGTTCTTC.

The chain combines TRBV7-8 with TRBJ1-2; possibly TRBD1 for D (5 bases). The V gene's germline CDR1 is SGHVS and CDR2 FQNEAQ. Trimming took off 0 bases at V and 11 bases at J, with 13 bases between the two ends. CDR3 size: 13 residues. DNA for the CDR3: TGTGCCAGCAGCTTAGCGGGGCCACCTCTTTACACCTTC. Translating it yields CASSLAGPPLYTF.

The CDR3 DNA follows: TGTGCCAGTAGTCTACCCTCGGGGGGCGGTGAAAAACTGTTTTTT. It translates to CASSLPSGGGEKLFF. This sequence joins TRBV19 and TRBJ1-4, with D possibly matching TRBD1 (6 bases). V was clipped by 5 bases and J by 7 bases, with 17 bases between them. Germline loops: CDR1 LNHDA, CDR2 SQIVND (reference sequence). The CDR3 length is 15 residues.

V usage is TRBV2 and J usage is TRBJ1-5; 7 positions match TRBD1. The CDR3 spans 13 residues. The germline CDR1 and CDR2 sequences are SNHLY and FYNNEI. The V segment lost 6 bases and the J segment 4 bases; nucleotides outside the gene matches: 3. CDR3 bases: TGTGCCAGCAGGGGGGACAGTAATCAGCCCCAGCATTTT. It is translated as CASRGDSNQPQHF.

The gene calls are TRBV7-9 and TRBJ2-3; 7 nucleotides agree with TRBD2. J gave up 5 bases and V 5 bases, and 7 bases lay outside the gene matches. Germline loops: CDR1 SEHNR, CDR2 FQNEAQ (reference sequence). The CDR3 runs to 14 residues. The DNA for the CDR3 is TGTGCCAGCAGCCCAGTGGGGGGGAAAGATACGCAGTATTTT. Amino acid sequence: CASSPVGGKDTQYF.

The CDR3 sequence: CASSILHQGIINYGYTF. The CDR3 nucleotides are TGTGCCAGTAGTATACTTCACCAGGGAATTATTAACTATGGCTACACCTTC. The V call is TRBV19, the J call TRBJ1-2; a weak D match, TRBD1 (5 bases). V shed 2 bases and J shed 1 base, with 17 bases lying between them. The CDR3 spans 17 residues. CDR1 and CDR2 from the germline V gene are LNHDA and SQIVND (reference sequence).

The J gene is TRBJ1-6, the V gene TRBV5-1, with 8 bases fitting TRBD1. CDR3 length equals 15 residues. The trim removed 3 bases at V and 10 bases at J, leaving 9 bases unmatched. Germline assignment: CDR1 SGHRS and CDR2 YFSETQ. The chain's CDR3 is CASSYTQGAISPLHF. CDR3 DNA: TGCGCCAGCAGCTATACCCAGGGGGCGATCTCACCCCTCCACTTT.

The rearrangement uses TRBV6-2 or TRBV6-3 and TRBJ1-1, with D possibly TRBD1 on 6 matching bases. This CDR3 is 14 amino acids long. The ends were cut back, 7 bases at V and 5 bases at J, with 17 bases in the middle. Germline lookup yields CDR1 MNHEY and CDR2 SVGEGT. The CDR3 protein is CASNPAGALTEAFF. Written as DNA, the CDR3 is TGTGCCAGCAACCCCGCGGGGGCGTTAACTGAAGCTTTCTTT.

The chain's CDR3 is CASTVSSGANVLTF. The CDR3 DNA reads TGTGCCAGCACCGTGAGCTCTGGGGCCAACGTCCTGACTTTC. This chain links TRBV25-1 with TRBJ2-6; D gene ambiguous. Germline CDR1 reads MGHDK; CDR2 reads SYGVNS. The germline V and J ends were trimmed by 7 bases and 0 bases, with 7 bases remaining between them. The CDR3 loop spans 14 amino acids.

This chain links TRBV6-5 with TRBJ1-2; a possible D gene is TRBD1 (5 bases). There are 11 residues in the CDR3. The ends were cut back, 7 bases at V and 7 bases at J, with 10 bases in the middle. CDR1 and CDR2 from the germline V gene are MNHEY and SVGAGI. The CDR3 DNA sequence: TGTGCCAGCATGGGGGGGGGTGGCTACACCTTC. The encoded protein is CASMGGGGYTF.

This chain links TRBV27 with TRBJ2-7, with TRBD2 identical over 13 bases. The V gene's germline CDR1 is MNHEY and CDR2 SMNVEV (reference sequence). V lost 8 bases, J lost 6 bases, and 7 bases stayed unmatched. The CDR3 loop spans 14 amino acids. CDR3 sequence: CASGLAGAISEQYF. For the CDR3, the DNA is TGTGCCAGCGGACTAGCGGGGGCCATTAGCGAGCAGTACTTC.

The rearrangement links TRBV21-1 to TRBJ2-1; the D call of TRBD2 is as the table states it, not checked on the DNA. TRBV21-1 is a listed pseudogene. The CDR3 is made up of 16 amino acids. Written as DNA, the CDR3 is TGTGCCAGCAGTAATGGAGTAGCGGGACTAAACAATGAGCAGTTCTTC. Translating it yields CASSNGVAGLNNEQFF.

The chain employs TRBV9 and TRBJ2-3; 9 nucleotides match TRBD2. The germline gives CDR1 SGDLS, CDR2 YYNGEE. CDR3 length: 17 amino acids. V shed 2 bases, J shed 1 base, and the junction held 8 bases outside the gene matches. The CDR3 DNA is TGTGCCAGCAGCGTGACGACTTTAGCGGGAGGCACAGATACGCAGTATTTT. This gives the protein CASSVTTLAGGTDTQYF.

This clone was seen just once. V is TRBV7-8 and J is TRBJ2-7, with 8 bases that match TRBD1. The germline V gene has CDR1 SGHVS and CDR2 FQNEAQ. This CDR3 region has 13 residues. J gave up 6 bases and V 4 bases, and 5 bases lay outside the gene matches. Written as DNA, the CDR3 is TGTGCCAGCAGCTCCCGGACAGGGACCGAGCAGTACTTC. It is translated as CASSSRTGTEQYF.

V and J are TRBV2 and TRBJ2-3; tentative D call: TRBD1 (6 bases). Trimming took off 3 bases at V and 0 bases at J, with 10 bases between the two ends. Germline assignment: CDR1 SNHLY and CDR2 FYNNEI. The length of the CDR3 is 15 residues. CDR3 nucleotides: TGTGCCAGCAGTGAGCCAGGGGCGAGCACAGATACGCAGTATTTT. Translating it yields CASSEPGASTDTQYF.

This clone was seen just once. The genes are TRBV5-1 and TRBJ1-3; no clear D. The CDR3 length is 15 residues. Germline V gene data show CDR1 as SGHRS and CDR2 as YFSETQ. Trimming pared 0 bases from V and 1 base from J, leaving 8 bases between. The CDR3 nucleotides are TGCGCCAGCAGCTTGGGGCAGGCTTCTGGAAACACCATATATTTT. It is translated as CASSLGQASGNTIYF.

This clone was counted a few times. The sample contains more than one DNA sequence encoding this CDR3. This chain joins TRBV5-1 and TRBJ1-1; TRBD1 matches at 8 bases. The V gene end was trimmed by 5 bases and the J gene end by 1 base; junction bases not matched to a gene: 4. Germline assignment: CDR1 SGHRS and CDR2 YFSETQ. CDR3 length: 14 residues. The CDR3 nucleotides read TGCGCCAGCAGTTTTGGGACAGGGAACACTGAAGCTTTCTTT. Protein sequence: CASSFGTGNTEAFF.

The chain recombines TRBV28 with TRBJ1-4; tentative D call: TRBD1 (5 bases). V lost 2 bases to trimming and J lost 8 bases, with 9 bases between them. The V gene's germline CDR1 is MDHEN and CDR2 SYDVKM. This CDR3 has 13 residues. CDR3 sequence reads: CASSLAGTEKLFF. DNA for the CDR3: TGTGCCAGCAGTTTAGCGGGGACCGAAAAACTGTTTTTT. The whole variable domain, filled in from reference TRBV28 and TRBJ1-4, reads DVKVTQSSRYLVKRTGEKVFLECVQDMDHENMFWYRQDPGLGLRLIYFSYDVKMKEKGDIPEGYSVSREKKERFSLILESASTNQTSMYLCASSLAGTEKLFFGSGTQLSVL.

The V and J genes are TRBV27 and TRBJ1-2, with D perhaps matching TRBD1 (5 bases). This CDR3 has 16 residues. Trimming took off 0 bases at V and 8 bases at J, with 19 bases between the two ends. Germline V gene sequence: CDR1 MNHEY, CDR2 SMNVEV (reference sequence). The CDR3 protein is CASSLSQAPVMEGYTF. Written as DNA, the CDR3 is TGTGCCAGCAGTTTATCACAGGCCCCTGTGATGGAGGGCTACACCTTC.

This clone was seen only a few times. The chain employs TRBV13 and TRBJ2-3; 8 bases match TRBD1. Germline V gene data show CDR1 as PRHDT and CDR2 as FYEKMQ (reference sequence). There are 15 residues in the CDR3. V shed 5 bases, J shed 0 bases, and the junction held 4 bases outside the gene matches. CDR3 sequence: CASSQGQGSTDTQYF. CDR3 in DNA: TGTGCCAGCAGCCAAGGACAGGGCAGCACAGATACGCAGTATTTT.

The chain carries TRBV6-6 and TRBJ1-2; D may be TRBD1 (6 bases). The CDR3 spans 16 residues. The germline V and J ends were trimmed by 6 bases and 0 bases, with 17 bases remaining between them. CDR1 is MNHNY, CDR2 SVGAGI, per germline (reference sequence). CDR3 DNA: TGTGCCAGCAGCCTCGGACAGTTATTAGCTAACTATGGCTACACCTTC. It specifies CASSLGQLLANYGYTF.

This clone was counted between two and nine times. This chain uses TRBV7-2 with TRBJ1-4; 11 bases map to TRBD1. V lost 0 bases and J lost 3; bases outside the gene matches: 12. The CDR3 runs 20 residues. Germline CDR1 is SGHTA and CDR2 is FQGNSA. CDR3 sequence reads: CASSLAARTGGAFANEKLFF. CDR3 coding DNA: TGTGCCAGCAGCTTAGCTGCTAGGACAGGGGGCGCCTTTGCTAATGAAAAACTGTTTTTT.

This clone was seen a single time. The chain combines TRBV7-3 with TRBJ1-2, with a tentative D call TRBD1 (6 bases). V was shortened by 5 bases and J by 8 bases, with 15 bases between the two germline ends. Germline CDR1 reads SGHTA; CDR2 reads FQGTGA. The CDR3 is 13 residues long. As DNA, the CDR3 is TGTGCCAGCAGCAAAACCCCAGGGGAGGGCTACACCTTC. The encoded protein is CASSKTPGEGYTF.

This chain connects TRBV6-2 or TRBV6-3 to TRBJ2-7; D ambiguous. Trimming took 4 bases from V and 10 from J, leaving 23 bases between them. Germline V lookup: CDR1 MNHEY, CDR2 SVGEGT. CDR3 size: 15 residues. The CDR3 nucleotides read TGTGCCAGCAGTTTAGGCCACCTAGACTCCGCAGAACAGTACTTC. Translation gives CASSLGHLDSAEQYF.

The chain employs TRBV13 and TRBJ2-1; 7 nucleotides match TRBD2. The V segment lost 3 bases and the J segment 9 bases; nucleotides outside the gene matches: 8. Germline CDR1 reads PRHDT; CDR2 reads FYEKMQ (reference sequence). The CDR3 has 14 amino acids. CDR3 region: CASSFVTSMLEQFF. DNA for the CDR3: TGTGCCAGCAGCTTCGTGACTAGCATGCTTGAGCAGTTCTTC.

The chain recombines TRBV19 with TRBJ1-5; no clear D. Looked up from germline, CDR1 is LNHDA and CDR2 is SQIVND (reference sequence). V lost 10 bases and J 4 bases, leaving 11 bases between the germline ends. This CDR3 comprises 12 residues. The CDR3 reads CATAAMNQPQHF. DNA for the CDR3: TGTGCCACCGCGGCCATGAATCAGCCCCAGCATTTT. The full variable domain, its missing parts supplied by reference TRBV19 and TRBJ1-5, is DGGITQSPKYLFRKEGQNVTLSCEQNLNHDAMYWYRQDPGQGLRLIYYSQIVNDFQKGDIAEGYSVSREKKESFPLTVTSAQKNPTAFYLCATAAMNQPQHFGDGTRLSIL.